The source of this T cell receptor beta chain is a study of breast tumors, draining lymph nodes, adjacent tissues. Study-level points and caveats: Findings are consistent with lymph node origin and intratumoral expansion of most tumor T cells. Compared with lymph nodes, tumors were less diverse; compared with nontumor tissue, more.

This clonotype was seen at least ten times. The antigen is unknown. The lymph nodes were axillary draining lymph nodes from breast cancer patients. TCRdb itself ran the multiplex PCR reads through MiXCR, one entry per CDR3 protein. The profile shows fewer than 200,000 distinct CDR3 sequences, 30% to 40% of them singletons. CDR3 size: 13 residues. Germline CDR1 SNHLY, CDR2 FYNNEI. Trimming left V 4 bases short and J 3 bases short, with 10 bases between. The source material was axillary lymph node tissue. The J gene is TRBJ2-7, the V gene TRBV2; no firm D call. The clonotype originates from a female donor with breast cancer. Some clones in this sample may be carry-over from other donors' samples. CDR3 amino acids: CASSGTPFYEQYF. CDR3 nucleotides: TGTGCCAGCAGTGGCACCCCCTTCTACGAGCAGTACTTC.